Shown below are 22 T cell receptor beta chains from a single sample sequenced in a study of T cell responses to AZD1222 COVID-19 vaccine. Libraries were prepared by immunoSEQ multiplex PCR; TCRdb keeps only in-frame clonotypes and omits some of them. Among about 120,000 clones listed, approximately 90% were seen once. The sequencing used peripheral blood, collected on day 0 of AZD1222 vaccination. The receptors shown here come from an adult in good health.

This clone is a singleton in its sample. This rearrangement joins TRBV19 to TRBJ2-1; 8 nucleotides agree with TRBD1. V trimming: 4 bases; J trimming: 7 bases; junction bases outside the gene matches: 6. The CDR3 is 14 residues long. Germline values: CDR1 LNHDA, CDR2 SQIVND (reference sequence). In DNA, the CDR3 is TGTGCCAGTAGTACCCTGACAGGGGTGAATGAGCAGTTCTTC. Translating it yields CASSTLTGVNEQFF.

The rearrangement links TRBV6-5 to TRBJ1-5, with D hard to call. The CDR3 has 15 amino acids. Germline CDR1 MNHEY, CDR2 SVGAGI. V lost 5 bases and J lost 0, with 11 bases in between. CDR3 in amino acids: CASSPRQDSNQPQHF. Here the CDR3 DNA reads TGTGCCAGCAGTCCAAGACAAGATAGCAATCAGCCCCAGCATTTT.

V usage is TRBV7-2 and J usage is TRBJ1-2; D ambiguous. V lost 1 base to trimming and J lost 6 bases, with 15 bases between them. Per germline, CDR1 SGHTA and CDR2 FQGNSA. CDR3 length: 15 amino acids. Here the CDR3 DNA reads TGTGCCAGCAGCTTAGGATCGGTAGGGAGAGATGGCTACACCTTC. Protein sequence: CASSLGSVGRDGYTF.

The DNA of the CDR3 is TGTGCCAGCAGCAAAGGGTACAGGGGGCATGTCTATGGCTACACCTTC. It yields the protein CASSKGYRGHVYGYTF. The rearrangement links TRBV21-1 to TRBJ1-2; the table's TRBD1 call for D was not verified on the DNA. TRBV21-1 represents a pseudogene. The CDR3 is 16 residues long.

This clone has a single count. The rearrangement uses TRBV5-4 and TRBJ1-2; the match to TRBD1 covers 9 bases. The CDR3 loop spans 15 amino acids. The V gene's germline CDR1 is SGHNT and CDR2 YYREEE (reference sequence). Trimming cost V 4 bases and J 3 bases; bases outside gene matches: 7. The CDR3 is CASSEQGARDYGYTF. The CDR3 nucleotides read TGTGCCAGCAGCGAACAGGGGGCGCGGGACTATGGCTACACCTTC.

The chain has TRBV6-4 and TRBJ2-1, with D perhaps TRBD1 or TRBD2 (5 bases each). The V end lost 2 bases, the J end lost 10 bases, and 15 bases lay between the germline ends. CDR1 is MRHNA and CDR2 is SNTAGT in the germline V gene. The CDR3 spans 14 residues. DNA for the CDR3: TGTGCCAGCAGTGACGGGGGTTCAAGTCGCGAGCAGTTCTTC. Its protein product is CASSDGGSSREQFF.

V and J are TRBV2 and TRBJ2-5; TRBD1 matches at 10 bases. The CDR3 extends over 14 amino acids. Trimming took 6 bases from V and 5 from J; bases not matched to a gene: 6. The germline V gene has CDR1 SNHLY and CDR2 FYNNEI. The CDR3 region is CASSYRGQGETQYF. As DNA, the CDR3 is TGTGCCAGCAGCTACCGGGGACAGGGGGAGACCCAGTACTTC. Variable domain in full (rest from reference TRBV2 and TRBJ2-5): EPEVTQTPSHQVTQMGQEVILRCVPISNHLYFYWYRQILGQKVEFLVSFYNNEISEKSEIFDDQFSVERPDGSNFTLKIRSTKLEDSAMYFCASSYRGQGETQYFGPGTRLLVL.

The chain joins TRBV2 to TRBJ2-1; no clear D gene. The CDR3 is 13 residues long. V was shortened by 6 bases and J by 3 bases, with 9 bases between the two germline ends. Germline CDR1 reads SNHLY; CDR2 reads FYNNEI. The CDR3 spells CASRGGGYNEQFF. The CDR3 DNA follows: TGTGCCAGCAGGGGTGGCGGCTACAATGAGCAGTTCTTC.

The V call is TRBV7-9, the J call TRBJ2-7; no clear D gene. The CDR3 is 15 residues long. Trimming removed 5 bases from V and 2 bases from J, with 16 bases in between. Germline CDR1 SEHNR, CDR2 FQNEAQ (reference sequence). The CDR3 coding sequence is TGTGCCAGCAGCCCTTCCGGGCCAAACCCCTACGAGCAGTACTTC. Translating gives CASSPSGPNPYEQYF.

The rearrangement joins TRBV7-8 to TRBJ1-5; no definite D call. Germline-derived CDR1 and CDR2 are SGHVS and FQNEAQ. The V end was cut by 4 bases, the J end by 7 bases, with 8 bases between. This CDR3 region has 12 residues. CDR3 region: CASSSTPQPQHF. The CDR3 region has the DNA TGTGCCAGCAGCTCTACCCCCCAGCCCCAGCATTTT.

This chain joins TRBV3-1 (or the pseudogene TRBV3-2) and TRBJ2-3, with 10 nucleotides matching TRBD1. The V gene's germline CDR1 is LGHDT and CDR2 YNNKEL (reference sequence). V dropped 5 bases and J dropped 3; count of bases not matched to a gene: 8. CDR3 size: 16 residues. CDR3 sequence (DNA): TGTGCCAGCAGCGCGGACAGGGGGTTCGGGACAGATACGCAGTATTTT. Amino acids: CASSADRGFGTDTQYF.

The chain uses TRBV30 and TRBJ2-1, with D perhaps given as TRBD1 or TRBD2 (6 bases each). Germline V gives CDR1 GTSNPN, CDR2 SVGIG (reference sequence). Trimming cost V 3 bases and J 10 bases, with 13 bases left between them. CDR3 length: 12 amino acids. CDR3 in amino acids: CAWSPKGGEQFF. The CDR3, as DNA: TGTGCCTGGAGCCCCAAGGGGGGAGAGCAGTTCTTC.

The rearrangement joins TRBV30 to TRBJ2-7; D tentatively fits TRBD1 or TRBD2 (5 bases each). The length of the CDR3 is 13 residues. With 1 base removed from V and 2 bases from J, the gap between germline ends came to 9 bases. CDR1 and CDR2 (germline): GTSNPN, SVGIG (reference sequence). CDR3 bases: TGTGCCTGGAGTGAGCAGGGACCCTACGAGCAGTACTTC. It translates to CAWSEQGPYEQYF.

This clone has just one count. The J gene is TRBJ2-7, the V gene TRBV6-5; 12 bases match TRBD1. With V trimmed by 2 bases and J by 6 bases, 2 bases remained unmatched. CDR1 is MNHEY, CDR2 SVGAGI, per germline. CDR3 length: 14 residues. The CDR3 loop is CASSYTGQGAEQYF. The DNA of the CDR3 is TGTGCCAGCAGTTACACGGGACAGGGGGCCGAGCAGTACTTC.

The CDR3 DNA is TGTGCCAGCAGCCCGGAGGCAACCGCGCCCCACCATGGCTACACCTTC. It yields the protein CASSPEATAPHHGYTF. The rearrangement joins TRBV7-6 to TRBJ1-2, with D hard to call. The CDR3 runs to 16 residues. Trimming took off 5 bases at V and 6 bases at J, with 22 bases between the two ends. Germline V lookup: CDR1 SGHVS, CDR2 FNYEAQ. Supplemented by reference TRBV7-6 and TRBJ1-2, the full variable domain reads GAGVSQSPRYKVTKRGQDVALRCDPISGHVSLYWYRQALGQGPEFLTYFNYEAQQDKSGLPNDRFSAERPEGSISTLTIQRTEQRDSAMYRCASSPEATAPHHGYTFGSGTRLTVV.

This clone is a singleton in its sample. This chain joins TRBV7-2 and TRBJ2-7, with no clear D. The length of the CDR3 is 13 residues. Per the germline V gene, CDR1 is SGHTA and CDR2 is FQGNSA. The ends were cut back, 1 base at V and 2 bases at J, with 6 bases in the middle. CDR3 nucleotide sequence: TGTGCCAGCAGCTTAGAGACACCCTACGAGCAGTACTTC. Amino acids: CASSLETPYEQYF. The entire variable domain, with the rest obtained from reference TRBV7-2 and TRBJ2-7, is as follows: GAGVSQSPSNKVTEKGKDVELRCDPISGHTALYWYRQSLGQGLEFLIYFQGNSAPDKSGLPSDRFSAERTGGSVSTLTIQRTQQEDSAVYLCASSLETPYEQYFGPGTRLTVT.

The rearrangement uses TRBV4-2 and TRBJ2-2; 8 bases match TRBD1. V lost 0 bases and J lost 0; bases outside the gene matches: 6. Per the germline V gene, CDR1 is LGHNA and CDR2 is YNFKEQ. The CDR3 length is 18 residues. CDR3 in DNA: TGTGCCAGCAGCCAAGATCCCCAGGGGGCGTCGAACACCGGGGAGCTGTTTTTT. Its translation: CASSQDPQGASNTGELFF.

This chain uses TRBV9 with TRBJ1-4; 10 nucleotides align to TRBD1. CDR1 is SGDLS, CDR2 YYNGEE, per germline. There are 15 residues in the CDR3. Trimming took 2 bases from V and 7 from J; bases not matched to a gene: 5. The CDR3, as DNA: TGTGCCAGCAGCGTTAGGGGACAGGGGTTTGAAAAACTGTTTTTT. The encoded protein is CASSVRGQGFEKLFF.

The chain carries TRBV14 and TRBJ1-1; weak D call: TRBD1 (5 bases). Germline loops: CDR1 SGHDN, CDR2 FVKESK. CDR3 size: 14 residues. Trimming removed 4 bases from V and 5 bases from J, with 14 bases in between. This chain's CDR3 is CASSLVYGATEAFF. Written as DNA, the CDR3 is TGTGCCAGCAGCCTAGTATACGGGGCTACTGAAGCTTTCTTT. The full variable domain, rest sourced from reference TRBV14 and TRBJ1-1, is EAGVTQFPSHSVIEKGQTVTLRCDPISGHDNLYWYRRVMGKEIKFLLHFVKESKQDESGMPNNRFLAERTGGTYSTLKVQPAELEDSGVYFCASSLVYGATEAFFGQGTRLTVV.

The chain recombines TRBV7-8 with TRBJ1-6; D is unclear. V lost 5 bases and J 8 bases, leaving 10 bases between the germline ends. The CDR3 has 13 residues. CDR1 SGHVS and CDR2 FQNEAQ come from the germline V gene. The CDR3 nucleotides are TGTGCCAGCAGCGGGGTCCGGGATTCACCCCTCCACTTT. Residues: CASSGVRDSPLHF.

V gene TRBV6-1 combines with J gene TRBJ1-1; D unresolved. This CDR3 comprises 11 residues. Germline values: CDR1 MNHNS, CDR2 SASEGT. Trimming pared 1 base from V and 11 bases from J, leaving 8 bases between. CDR3 nucleotides: TGTGCCAGCAGTGAAGTGGTTATGGCTTTCTTT. It translates to CASSEVVMAFF.

The chain is built from TRBV12-3 or TRBV12-4 and TRBJ1-1; D unclear. CDR3 length: 13 amino acids. Trimming left V 5 bases short and J 2 bases short, with 9 bases between. The CDR3 DNA follows: TGTGCCAGCAGTCCGAGACCTAACACTGAAGCTTTCTTT. Its translation is CASSPRPNTEAFF.